These T cell receptor beta chains were read from a single sample in a study of blood T cell repertoires in COVID-19. TCRdb's copy holds only in-frame clones and misses some; the assay was immunoSEQ multiplex PCR. The sample consists of 180,000 or so clones, almost 85% of them appearing once. Sequenced material: PBMCs or T cells enriched from blood (not recorded which). The receptors stem from a man aged 50-60 years who had recovered from COVID-19. Both conserved end residues are part of each CDR3. Fields, in order: CDR3 DNA, CDR3 protein, J gene, D gene, V gene, clone size, CDR3 length. The D gene is left open where the match is weak. A row's size may be missing; if present it is once, few, many or a size class.

DNA: TGTGCCAGCAGCAAAGGGGACATCGCGGAGAACTATGGCTACACCTTC; CDR3: CASSKGDIAENYGYTF; J: TRBJ1-2; D: NA; V: TRBV21-1; size: NA; length: 16
DNA: TGCAGTGCTATCGGTAGAGGTGAGCAGTTCTTC; CDR3: CSAIGRGEQFF; J: TRBJ2-1; D: NA; V: TRBV20-1; size: NA; length: 11
DNA: TGTGCCACCTGCCCGGCGGGGGCAGATACGCAGTATTTT; CDR3: CATCPAGADTQYF; J: TRBJ2-3; D: TRBD2; V: TRBV28; size: many; length: 13
DNA: TGTGCCAGCAGCTTGGCGGGAGAGGTAGAGGAGACCCAGTACTTC; CDR3: CASSLAGEVEETQYF; J: TRBJ2-5; D: TRBD2; V: TRBV11-2; size: NA; length: 15
DNA: TGTGCCAGCAGTTTGACAGGGAATTCACCCCTCCACTTT; CDR3: CASSLTGNSPLHF; J: TRBJ1-6; D: TRBD1; V: TRBV12-3/TRBV12-4; size: few; length: 13
DNA: TGTGCCAGCAGTCGGGGAGGAGGGGCTGGGGCCAACGTCCTGACTTTC; CDR3: CASSRGGGAGANVLTF; J: TRBJ2-6; D: NA; V: TRBV7-2; size: NA; length: 16
DNA: TGTGCCAGCAGCGTAGAGGGACAGAATAATTCACCCCTCCACTTT; CDR3: CASSVEGQNNSPLHF; J: TRBJ1-6; D: TRBD1; V: TRBV9; size: NA; length: 15
DNA: TGTGCCAGCAGTTACTCGGACAGGCGGGGCTATGGCTACACCTTC; CDR3: CASSYSDRRGYGYTF; J: TRBJ1-2; D: TRBD1; V: TRBV6-5; size: NA; length: 15
DNA: TGTGCCAGCAGTATCGTAGCGGGGGGCTCCTACGAGCAGTACTTC; CDR3: CASSIVAGGSYEQYF; J: TRBJ2-7; D: TRBD2; V: TRBV28; size: NA; length: 15
DNA: TGTGCCAGCAGTTTCCGGGGGTCTCCCCTCCACTTT; CDR3: CASSFRGSPLHF; J: TRBJ1-6; D: NA; V: TRBV28; size: NA; length: 12
DNA: TGTGCCAGCAGTGACGCCACAGGGTCTGGTGGCTACACCTTC; CDR3: CASSDATGSGGYTF; J: TRBJ1-2; D: NA; V: TRBV6-4; size: few; length: 14
DNA: TGTGCCAGCAGCCAAGGGAGGGATACGCAGTATTTT; CDR3: CASSQGRDTQYF; J: TRBJ2-3; D: NA; V: TRBV3-1/TRBV3-2; size: NA; length: 12
DNA: TGTGCCAGCAGCTATAGCGGGGGGGCTGACGAGCAGTACTTC; CDR3: CASSYSGGADEQYF; J: TRBJ2-7; D: TRBD2; V: TRBV7-9; size: NA; length: 14
DNA: TGTGCCAGCAGTCCCGTAGGGGGCCAGCCCCAGCATTTT; CDR3: CASSPVGGQPQHF; J: TRBJ1-5; D: TRBD1; V: TRBV27; size: NA; length: 13
DNA: TGTGCCACCAGTGATGTAGCAGGGGATGGCGGCTACACCTTC; CDR3: CATSDVAGDGGYTF; J: TRBJ1-2; D: NA; V: TRBV24-1; size: NA; length: 14
DNA: TGTGCCAGCACCCCCCGCGGGGGGCGAGGAGAGAACACTGAAGCTTTCTTT; CDR3: CASTPRGGRGENTEAFF; J: TRBJ1-1; D: NA; V: TRBV21-1; size: NA; length: 17
DNA: TGTGCCAGCAGCCAGGGGAACCAGCCCCAGCATTTT; CDR3: CASSQGNQPQHF; J: TRBJ1-5; D: NA; V: TRBV6-5; size: NA; length: 12
DNA: TGCGCCAGCAGACCCGAGGGAATGAACACTGAAGCTTTCTTT; CDR3: CASRPEGMNTEAFF; J: TRBJ1-1; D: NA; V: TRBV5-1; size: NA; length: 14
DNA: TGTGCCAGCAGCTTAACCGGGATTCCGAACACCGGGGAGCTGTTTTTT; CDR3: CASSLTGIPNTGELFF; J: TRBJ2-2; D: NA; V: TRBV7-3; size: many; length: 16
DNA: TGTGCCAGTACTGAGGTGGCAGGGGGCAACTATGGCTACACCTTC; CDR3: CASTEVAGGNYGYTF; J: TRBJ1-2; D: TRBD1; V: TRBV19; size: NA; length: 15
DNA: TGTGCCAGCAGTTCGGGACTAGCGGGCGTCCAGCATGAGCAGTTCTTC; CDR3: CASSSGLAGVQHEQFF; J: TRBJ2-1; D: TRBD2; V: TRBV7-9; size: few; length: 16
DNA: TGTGCCAGCAGCCCGAGGTTGGGGGCCGACTCACCCCTCCACTTT; CDR3: CASSPRLGADSPLHF; J: TRBJ1-6; D: NA; V: TRBV9; size: once; length: 15
DNA: TGTGCCAGCAGCCACACGGGGGGTGAGCAGTTCTTC; CDR3: CASSHTGGEQFF; J: TRBJ2-1; D: TRBD2; V: TRBV3-1/TRBV3-2; size: few; length: 12
DNA: TGTGCCAGCAGCTACGACAGGAACAATGGCTACACCTTC; CDR3: CASSYDRNNGYTF; J: TRBJ1-2; D: NA; V: TRBV2; size: NA; length: 13
DNA: TGCGCCAGCAGCTTGGCTCGGGACTCAATAGCAGATACGCAGTATTTT; CDR3: CASSLARDSIADTQYF; J: TRBJ2-3; D: NA; V: TRBV5-1; size: NA; length: 16
DNA: TGTGCCAGCAGCTTAACTTCCGTCGGGCGGGGGTTCCGAACAAATGAGCAGTTCTTC; CDR3: CASSLTSVGRGFRTNEQFF; J: TRBJ2-1; D: TRBD2; V: TRBV7-3; size: NA; length: 19
DNA: TGCGCCAGCAGCCAGGCTGGACAGGGTAAAAACACCGGGGAGCTGTTTTTT; CDR3: CASSQAGQGKNTGELFF; J: TRBJ2-2; D: TRBD1; V: TRBV4-1; size: NA; length: 17
DNA: TGTGCCAGCAGCTTGACTAGCGCCAGCTCCTACAATGAGCAGTTCTTC; CDR3: CASSLTSASSYNEQFF; J: TRBJ2-1; D: TRBD2; V: TRBV11-3; size: few; length: 16
DNA: TGTGCCAGCAGCAAAACACAGCTTACCAAAAACATTCAGTACTTC; CDR3: CASSKTQLTKNIQYF; J: TRBJ2-4; D: NA; V: TRBV6-5; size: NA; length: 15
DNA: TGTGCCAGCAGCTTAGTATTTGGCGGTCAAGCTGAGCAGTTCTTC; CDR3: CASSLVFGGQAEQFF; J: TRBJ2-1; D: NA; V: TRBV11-3; size: NA; length: 15
DNA: TGTGCCAGTATTGTAGCCACTGAAGCTTTCTTT; CDR3: CASIVATEAFF; J: TRBJ1-1; D: NA; V: TRBV19; size: NA; length: 11
DNA: TGTGCCAGCAGTTTATTCAGGGGTGAAGCTTTCTTT; CDR3: CASSLFRGEAFF; J: TRBJ1-1; D: NA; V: TRBV12-3/TRBV12-4; size: NA; length: 12
DNA: TGTGCCAGCAGCGGACGGACAGCCTCTTTTACCTACGAGCAGTACTTC; CDR3: CASSGRTASFTYEQYF; J: TRBJ2-7; D: NA; V: TRBV3-1/TRBV3-2; size: few; length: 16
DNA: TGTGCCAGCAGTTCCGCAAGGGGGCACGTAGATACGCAGTATTTT; CDR3: CASSSARGHVDTQYF; J: TRBJ2-3; D: TRBD1; V: TRBV27; size: NA; length: 15
DNA: TGTGCCAGCGCTGACAGGGGAACTAATGAAAAACTGTTTTTT; CDR3: CASADRGTNEKLFF; J: TRBJ1-4; D: TRBD1; V: TRBV2; size: NA; length: 14
DNA: TGTGCCAGCAGTCCGGACAATAGCAATCAGCCCCAGCATTTT; CDR3: CASSPDNSNQPQHF; J: TRBJ1-5; D: NA; V: TRBV28; size: NA; length: 14
DNA: TGTGCCAGTAGTATAGGTGGGACAGGGATATACCAAGAGACCCAGTACTTC; CDR3: CASSIGGTGIYQETQYF; J: TRBJ2-5; D: TRBD1; V: TRBV19; size: NA; length: 17
DNA: TGTGCCAGCAGCGTGGACGGGGGGAAATACAATGAGCAGTTCTTC; CDR3: CASSVDGGKYNEQFF; J: TRBJ2-1; D: TRBD2; V: TRBV9; size: NA; length: 15
DNA: TGTGCCATCAGGGGGGGGAGAGAATCACCCCTCCACTTT; CDR3: CAIRGGRESPLHF; J: TRBJ1-6; D: NA; V: TRBV10-3; size: NA; length: 13
DNA: TGCGCCAGCAGCGCCCGGGACAGGGGCTACGAGCAGTACTTC; CDR3: CASSARDRGYEQYF; J: TRBJ2-7; D: TRBD1; V: TRBV5-1; size: once; length: 14
DNA: TGTGCCAGTAGTGTTACAGGGGTCAACACCGGGGAGCTGTTTTTT; CDR3: CASSVTGVNTGELFF; J: TRBJ2-2; D: TRBD1; V: TRBV19; size: NA; length: 15
DNA: TGTGCCACCAGCACGACGGGACTAGCGGGAGGAGAATTCTTC; CDR3: CATSTTGLAGGEFF; J: TRBJ2-1; D: TRBD2; V: TRBV15; size: NA; length: 14
DNA: TGTGCCAGCAGGTTACTAGCGGGAGGGGGGGACATTCAGTACTTC; CDR3: CASRLLAGGGDIQYF; J: TRBJ2-4; D: TRBD2; V: TRBV27; size: NA; length: 15
DNA: TGTGCCAGCAGACATGGGACAGTTGAAGAGACCCAGTACTTC; CDR3: CASRHGTVEETQYF; J: TRBJ2-5; D: TRBD1; V: TRBV2; size: NA; length: 14
DNA: TGTGCCACCAGAGGTCGCGGAGGGGCAAGGGGTGAGCAGTTCTTC; CDR3: CATRGRGGARGEQFF; J: TRBJ2-1; D: NA; V: TRBV28; size: NA; length: 15
DNA: TGTGCCAGTACAGGGCAGTGGGGCAATCAGCCCCAGCATTTT; CDR3: CASTGQWGNQPQHF; J: TRBJ1-5; D: NA; V: TRBV19; size: NA; length: 14
DNA: TGTGCCAGCAGCTCAGGTTTAGCTAGGAGGGAAGAGACCCAGTACTTC; CDR3: CASSSGLARREETQYF; J: TRBJ2-5; D: NA; V: TRBV7-9; size: NA; length: 16
DNA: TGCGCCAGCAGCCAAGATCGGGGAATGGGCAGCGAAAAACTGTTTTTT; CDR3: CASSQDRGMGSEKLFF; J: TRBJ1-4; D: NA; V: TRBV4-1; size: NA; length: 16
DNA: TGTGCCACCAGTGCAAACAGGAAAGGGGCCCAAGAGACCCAGTACTTC; CDR3: CATSANRKGAQETQYF; J: TRBJ2-5; D: NA; V: TRBV24-1; size: NA; length: 16
DNA: TGTGCCAGCAGTTTGGGTGGGAGAGGCACAGATACGCAGTATTTT; CDR3: CASSLGGRGTDTQYF; J: TRBJ2-3; D: NA; V: TRBV28; size: NA; length: 15
DNA: TGTGCCAGCAGCCAAAACCCCAGGGTAGGGTCCTACGAGCAGTACTTC; CDR3: CASSQNPRVGSYEQYF; J: TRBJ2-7; D: NA; V: TRBV4-2; size: NA; length: 16
DNA: TGTGCCAGCAGGATAAACAGGGCCAATCAGCCCCAGCATTTT; CDR3: CASRINRANQPQHF; J: TRBJ1-5; D: NA; V: TRBV2; size: once; length: 14
DNA: TGCGCCAGCAGCTTGGACATACCTCCCTACAATGAGCAGTTCTTC; CDR3: CASSLDIPPYNEQFF; J: TRBJ2-1; D: NA; V: TRBV5-1; size: NA; length: 15
DNA: TGTGCCAGCAGGACAACCACAGGGGGTGGCTACACCTTC; CDR3: CASRTTTGGGYTF; J: TRBJ1-2; D: TRBD1; V: TRBV28; size: NA; length: 13
DNA: TGTGCCAGCTCACTGATGAGACAGGGGCCCCTCATGAACACTGAAGCTTTCTTT; CDR3: CASSLMRQGPLMNTEAFF; J: TRBJ1-1; D: TRBD1; V: TRBV18; size: NA; length: 18
DNA: TGCGCCAGCACCCCCGGGAGGGGGCAAGAGACCCAGTACTTC; CDR3: CASTPGRGQETQYF; J: TRBJ2-5; D: TRBD2; V: TRBV5-1; size: NA; length: 14